The 17 T cell receptor beta chains given below trace back to one sample, sequenced in a study of beta chain features in type 1 diabetes. General study points: Among all four CD4+ subsets, Type 1 diabetes patients had TCRB CDR3s that were moderately but significantly shorter.

Expressed TCRB transcripts got sequenced, as all isolated RNA was reverse transcribed. The protocol was immunoSEQ multiplex PCR, while the TCRdb copy is restricted to in-frame clones and leaves out a portion. There are 100,000 to 150,000 clones in the sample; approximately 15% occur only once, and 2.6% lies in the top ten. Antigens for these TCRs are unknown. Sequencing was carried out using central memory CD4+ T cells from blood. The receptors originated from a young man with type 1 diabetes.

This clone was seen a handful of times. This chain links TRBV6-5 with TRBJ2-3; 7 nucleotides agree with TRBD1. The V gene end was trimmed by 5 bases and the J gene end by 2 bases; junction bases not matched to a gene: 4. CDR3 length equals 14 residues. Germline-derived CDR1 and CDR2 are MNHEY and SVGAGI. CDR3 bases: TGTGCCAGCAGTCTGGACAGGAACACAGATACGCAGTATTTT. This gives the protein CASSLDRNTDTQYF.

This clone was counted only a few times. The chain links TRBV19 to TRBJ1-1; no definite D call. This CDR3 has 10 amino acids. V dropped 6 bases and J dropped 3 bases, with 2 bases sitting between them. Germline CDR1 reads LNHDA; CDR2 reads SQIVND (reference sequence). The CDR3 sequence: CASRDTEAFF. CDR3 DNA: TGTGCCAGTAGAGACACTGAAGCTTTCTTT.

The chain recombines TRBV10-3 with TRBJ2-1, with D unclear. Trimming took 10 bases from V and 5 from J, leaving 18 bases between them. CDR1 and CDR2 from the germline V gene are ENHRY and SYGVKD. This CDR3 spans 14 amino acids. The CDR3 here is CATTILKGNNEQFF. The CDR3 nucleotides are TGTGCCACGACAATCCTAAAAGGAAACAATGAGCAGTTCTTC.

This clone was picked up a small number of times. The chain is built from TRBV29-1 and TRBJ2-1, with 9 nucleotides matching TRBD2. The CDR3 is 13 residues long. V was clipped by 3 bases and J by 4 bases; unmatched bases: 1. Germline CDR1 reads SQVTM; CDR2 reads ANQGSEA. This CDR3 is CSVDSGSYNEQFF. In DNA, the CDR3 is TGCAGCGTTGATAGCGGGAGTTACAATGAGCAGTTCTTC.

This clone was counted between two and nine times. The chain carries TRBV5-4 and TRBJ2-1, with D possibly matching TRBD2 (6 bases). V lost 4 bases, J lost 6 bases, and 17 bases lay in between. This CDR3 is built from 15 residues. CDR1 SGHNT and CDR2 YYREEE come from the germline V gene (reference sequence). CDR3 DNA: TGTGCCAGCAGCACCGCGGGACTCGGAAGCAATGAGCAGTTCTTC. Translated, it gives CASSTAGLGSNEQFF. Drawing the rest from reference TRBV5-4 and TRBJ2-1, the complete variable domain is ETGVTQSPTHLIKTRGQQVTLRCSSQSGHNTVSWYQQALGQGPQFIFQYYREEENGRGNFPPRFSGLQFPNYSSELNVNALELDDSALYLCASSTAGLGSNEQFFGPGTRLTVL.

This clone was counted between two and nine times. The chain links TRBV12-5 to TRBJ2-5; D gene ambiguous. Trimming took off 1 base at V and 8 bases at J, with 11 bases between the two ends. The germline V gene has CDR1 LGHNT and CDR2 FRNRAP. The CDR3 length is 13 residues. The CDR3, as DNA: TGTGCTAGTGGTTTGGCCGGCGTAGGCACCCAGTACTTC. Its translation: CASGLAGVGTQYF.

V and J are TRBV19 and TRBJ1-1, with D possibly being TRBD1 (5 bases). The CDR3 runs 15 residues. Germline loops: CDR1 LNHDA, CDR2 SQIVND (reference sequence). Trimming shortened V by 10 bases and J by 4 bases, and 22 bases separated the two germline ends. The CDR3 DNA is TGTGCCACCACCAAGGGGTATGGGGGAGGCACTGAAGCTTTCTTT. This codes for CATTKGYGGGTEAFF.

V usage is TRBV29-1 and J usage is TRBJ2-5, with D maybe TRBD1 (6 bases). The CDR3 length is 15 residues. Germline-derived CDR1 and CDR2 are SQVTM and ANQGSEA. V was pared by 4 bases and J by 0 bases, with 15 bases between. CDR3 residues: CSVVRAGAYQETQYF. The DNA of the CDR3 is TGCAGCGTTGTAAGGGCAGGGGCGTACCAAGAGACCCAGTACTTC.

The chain recombines TRBV4-3 with TRBJ2-7; 11 bases line up with TRBD1. The CDR3 extends over 16 amino acids. Losses at the gene ends were 4 bases for V and 4 bases for J; bases not matched to a gene: 9. The germline CDR1 and CDR2 sequences are LGHNA and YSLEER. Here the CDR3 reads CASSLEPGTGGYEQYF. CDR3 in DNA: TGCGCCAGCAGCCTCGAGCCCGGGACAGGGGGTTACGAGCAGTACTTC.

The chain uses TRBV7-6 and TRBJ2-3, with D unresolved. V lost 4 bases to trimming and J lost 1 base, with 6 bases between them. The CDR3 length is 13 residues. CDR1 is SGHVS, CDR2 FNYEAQ, per germline. The CDR3 DNA reads TGTGCCAGCAGCTCTCGTGGCACAGATACGCAGTATTTT. Translated: CASSSRGTDTQYF. The full variable domain, in which reference TRBV7-6 and TRBJ2-3 provide the parts outside the CDR3, is GAGVSQSPRYKVTKRGQDVALRCDPISGHVSLYWYRQALGQGPEFLTYFNYEAQQDKSGLPNDRFSAERPEGSISTLTIQRTEQRDSAMYRCASSSRGTDTQYFGPGTRLTVL.

The chain combines TRBV20-1 with TRBJ1-1; D is unresolved. CDR3 length equals 10 residues. Germline CDR1 DFQATT, CDR2 SNEGSKA (reference sequence). The V end was cut by 5 bases, the J end by 4 bases, with 5 bases between. CDR3 sequence: CSAFVTEAFF. CDR3 nucleotide sequence: TGCAGTGCTTTTGTCACTGAAGCTTTCTTT.

The chain uses TRBV18 and TRBJ1-2; D unclear. This CDR3 contains 12 residues. Per germline, CDR1 KGHSH and CDR2 LQKENI. Trimming cost V 2 bases and J 2 bases, with 3 bases left between them. As DNA, the CDR3 is TGTGCCAGCTCACCATCGAACTATGGCTACACCTTC. This translates into CASSPSNYGYTF.

The chain uses TRBV6-5 and TRBJ1-2; D is undetermined. CDR3 length: 13 amino acids. Germline V gene sequence: CDR1 MNHEY, CDR2 SVGAGI. Trimming pared 6 bases from V and 4 bases from J, leaving 12 bases between. The CDR3 spells CASSVTDVYGYTF. The CDR3 bases are TGTGCCAGCAGCGTGACTGACGTCTATGGCTACACCTTC.

This chain connects TRBV9 to TRBJ2-1; possibly TRBD1 or TRBD2 for D (5 bases each). V lost 3 bases to trimming and J lost 5 bases, with 15 bases between them. CDR3 length: 15 amino acids. CDR1 and CDR2 (germline): SGDLS, YYNGEE. CDR3 nucleotides: TGTGCCAGCAGCGCCGGGGCGGATCCCCACAATGAGCAGTTCTTC. Translated, it gives CASSAGADPHNEQFF.

The V call is TRBV19, the J call TRBJ2-5; 8 bases are shared with TRBD1. CDR3 size: 16 residues. V gave up 2 bases and J gave up 5 bases; unmatched junction bases: 10. Germline values: CDR1 LNHDA, CDR2 SQIVND (reference sequence). The CDR3 here is CASSIPQGAGWETQYF. The CDR3 DNA reads TGTGCCAGTAGTATACCGCAGGGGGCGGGTTGGGAGACCCAGTACTTC. Together with reference TRBV19 and TRBJ2-5, the CDR3 gives the full variable domain: DGGITQSPKYLFRKEGQNVTLSCEQNLNHDAMYWYRQDPGQGLRLIYYSQIVNDFQKGDIAEGYSVSREKKESFPLTVTSAQKNPTAFYLCASSIPQGAGWETQYFGPGTRLLVL.

The table lists this clone with a few counts. The CDR3 DNA is TGTGCCAGCAGCTTAGGAGTAGCGGGGGTTAATGGCTACACCTTC. This translates into CASSLGVAGVNGYTF. J is TRBJ1-2 and V is TRBV7-2; D might be TRBD1 (5 bases). Per the germline V gene, CDR1 is SGHTA and CDR2 is FQGNSA. CDR3 length: 15 amino acids. Trimming left V 1 base short and J 6 bases short, with 15 bases between.

In this sample, this clone turned up a few times. The chain joins TRBV5-1 to TRBJ2-3, with D tentatively TRBD2 (6 bases). The CDR3 is 16 residues long. Germline values: CDR1 SGHRS, CDR2 YFSETQ. V was shortened by 0 bases and J by 3 bases, with 14 bases between the two germline ends. CDR3 DNA sequence: TGCGCCAGCAGCTTGGTGGCGGGGTCTGTAACAGATACGCAGTATTTT. This gives the protein CASSLVAGSVTDTQYF.